Included here is one T cell receptor (beta chain) sequence, with context. The antigen is undetermined. The data belong to a study of T cell responses to AZD1222 COVID-19 vaccine. Whole-study context: Both about-4-week and about-12-week second-dose recipients were combined. Study-wide findings and caveats: The study reported that nearly half of spike-specific TCRs target unmutated variant regions. Elevations in Spike-specific TCR breadth and depth followed administration of two AZD1222 doses.

Profiled with immunoSEQ multiplex PCR; TCRdb holds only in-frame clones, not every one. The sample carries 150,000 to 200,000 clones, 90% to 95% recorded once. V dropped 5 bases and J dropped 6; count of bases not matched to a gene: 10. The CDR3 is 15 residues long. In germline, CDR1 is MNHEY, CDR2 SVGAGI. This chain connects TRBV6-5 to TRBJ2-1; 7 bases match TRBD2. Sequencing was performed on peripheral blood, taken on day 0 of AZD1222 vaccination. The sequence came from an adult in good health. The CDR3 DNA reads as TGTGCCAGCAGTCGTCTAGCGGTAACTATCAATGAGCAGTTCTTC. It translates to CASSRLAVTINEQFF.